The subject of this entry is one T cell receptor beta chain. Its antigen is currently not known. Per-base qualities were not stored, and no clone one base away is much larger. This entry is derived from a study of stem cell transplantation in POMP-related autoinflammatory disease (dated by TCRdb to about 2021). Some background on the complete study: The study hypothesized that defective thymoproteasomes impair MHC class I-dependent CD8+ T-cell differentiation and positive selection, skewing the TRB repertoire. Prior to transplant, the patients had CD4+ naive T-cell skewing, low CD8+ T-cell proportions, and decreased T-cell cytokine secretion. After transplant, DNA chimerism analysis showed 100% donor engraftment of neutrophils and platelets through one year. The effect of POMP deficiency on T-cell receptor beta repertoire diversity and CDR3 characteristics was assessed using high-throughput TRB sequencing.

The sample's time point label, in plain terms: after hematopoietic stem cell transplant. PRAID was a condition in which autoinflammation came alongside prominent immunodeficiency. Before TRB sequencing, T-cell subsets (conventional T cells, CD8+ T cells, regulatory T cells, T follicular helper cells) were sorted. Via the germline V gene (reference sequence), CDR1 is WNHNN and CDR2 SYGVQD. Including cysteine and phenylalanine, the CDR3 has 12 amino acids. Only the CDR3 part of the read is kept: 36 bases, read in frame from the first base. Between the V and J ends, shortened by 10 bases and 6 bases respectively, the junction contains 10 bases. What the research found in general, with its limitations: In PRAID patients, the trend toward lower diversity and increased clonality reached statistical significance only for regulatory T cells. A restricted number of unique TRB V-J gene pairings was observed in PRAID patients. Across all analyzed T-cell subsets, PRAID patients tended toward lower TRB diversity and higher clonality.

To prepare the library, the immunoSEQ multiplex PCR assay was applied. The original pipeline was this. Shannon entropy, which accounts for clonal size distribution, was used to quantify repertoire diversity. Clonotype distribution inequality was measured with the Gini-Simpson index (Simpson_1-D). TCRdb mirrors the immuneACCESS table, restricted to in-frame sequences. Some clones are absent from its copies; in checked studies, under half trace to an unresolved V gene, and the reason for the others is unknown. V and J calls and clone size are as listed in that table; D and trimming were resolved from the DNA. The sample table lists tens of thousands of clones, approximately 90% of them with a count of one. Of the sample, 0.5% to 0.85% is held by the ten largest clones.

The specimen comprised CD4+ T cells from PBMCs, sampled after stem cell transplantation. The V and J segments used are TRBV10-1 and TRBJ1-6; the D gene identity is not certain. The clonotype originates from a human patient with POMP-related autoinflammation and immune dysregulation (PRAID). After transplantation, some T cells may belong to the graft donor instead of the recipient. The CDR3 amino acid sequence is: CATSQSNSPLHF. The DNA sequence reads TGCGCCACCTCACAAAGTAATTCACCCCTCCACTTT.